The present T cell receptor beta chain was sequenced within a study of blood T cell repertoires in COVID-19. Overall study: Samples came from the United States, Italy and Spain, spanning acute and convalescent COVID-19. Sources were T cells, B-cell-depleted T cells, or PBMCs; the material itself was cDNA or gDNA.

From germline, CDR1 is SQVTM and CDR2 ANQGSEA. J gave up 6 bases and V 2 bases, and 6 bases lay outside the gene matches. The CDR3 length is 14 residues. Methods used by the authors: The authors estimated nucleated cell counts from reference gene primer amplification. Assay: immunoSEQ multiplex PCR; the TCRdb copy retains only in-frame clones and omits some. Clonal size and the V and J genes are those of that table, whereas D and trimming came from the DNA. The sample shows fewer than 350,000 clones, approximately 89% of them seen only once. It was during active infection that Seattle patients were enrolled and then longitudinally followed.

J is TRBJ1-2 and V is TRBV29-1; 10 nucleotides align to TRBD1. The sequenced sample consisted of peripheral blood. This receptor was identified in a woman in her sixties with COVID-19, enrolled during active disease. The CDR3 loop reads CSVERLGQGNGYTF. The CDR3 region has the DNA TGCAGCGTTGAACGACTGGGACAGGGGAATGGCTACACCTTC. Based on the CDR3 plus reference TRBV29-1 and TRBJ1-2, the full variable domain is SAVISQKPSRDICQRGTSLTIQCQVDSQVTMMFWYRQQPGQSLTLIATANQGSEATYESGFVIDKFPISRPNLTFSTLTVSNMSPEDSSIYLCSVERLGQGNGYTFGSGTRLTVV.